This T cell receptor (beta chain) was sequenced in a study of identical twins. Using its own MiXCR run on the 5' RACE reads, TCRdb lists one record per CDR3 protein. The data hold 690,000 or so distinct CDR3 sequences, with approximately 6.1% observed a single time. The CDR3 extends over 14 amino acids. V lost 6 bases and J lost 4, with 13 bases in between. This clonotype was seen a handful of times. The sample taken for sequencing was naive T cells sorted from blood. The origin of this receptor is a man aged 18 to 30 in good health. The rearrangement uses TRBV12-3 or TRBV12-4 and TRBJ1-5; D is uncertain. CDR3 sequence reads: CASSRSVGNQPQHF. CDR3 DNA sequence: TGTGCCAGCAGCCGATCGGTGGGAAATCAGCCCCAGCATTTT.